The 25 T cell receptor beta chains listed next were all sequenced from one sample in a study of cytotoxic CD8 clonotypes in ibrutinib-treated CLL. Profiled with immunoSEQ multiplex PCR; TCRdb holds only in-frame clones, not every one. Of more than 12,000 clones detected, more than 60% appear once; the ten largest clones hold under 6.5%. The sample here was PBMCs, taken before ibrutinib treatment. The receptor source for this set is a human donor with chronic lymphocytic leukemia.

This clone has only a few counts. The chain employs TRBV5-1 and TRBJ2-5; 7 nucleotides agree with TRBD2. V gave up 1 base and J gave up 2 bases; unmatched junction bases: 2. In germline, CDR1 is SGHRS, CDR2 YFSETQ. CDR3 length equals 14 residues. The CDR3: CASSLLGLQETQYF. The CDR3 DNA reads as TGCGCCAGCAGCTTGCTGGGACTACAAGAGACCCAGTACTTC.

Only a few counts were recorded for this clone. DNA for the CDR3: TGTGCCACCGATCACACTAGCGGGGGCCACCCAGGGGTCAATGAGCAGTTCTTC. It yields the protein CATDHTSGGHPGVNEQFF. The gene calls are TRBV19 and TRBJ2-1, with 11 bases that match TRBD2. The germline CDR1 and CDR2 sequences are LNHDA and SQIVND (reference sequence). With 10 bases clipped from V and 6 bases from J, the junction kept 20 bases outside the gene matches. The CDR3 covers 18 residues.

The gene calls are TRBV21-1 and TRBJ2-3; the table gives TRBD2 as D, unverified against the DNA. TRBV21-1 is a listed pseudogene. The CDR3 totals 18 residues. DNA of the CDR3: TGTGCCAGCAGCAAGAGAGCCCCTTGGCGGGAGAGGACAGATACGCAGTATTTT. Protein: CASSKRAPWRERTDTQYF.

V usage is TRBV9 and J usage is TRBJ2-7, with 10 positions matching TRBD2. The length of the CDR3 is 15 residues. After removal of 3 bases from V and 1 base from J, the junction contained 4 bases not matched to a gene. Germline CDR1 is SGDLS and CDR2 is YYNGEE. The CDR3 DNA sequence: TGTGCCAGCAGCGCAGCGGGAGGGCCTTCCTACGAGCAGTACTTC. Residues: CASSAAGGPSYEQYF.

This chain connects TRBV5-4 to TRBJ2-7; TRBD2 aligns across 8 bases. Trimming took 2 bases from V and 7 from J; bases not matched to a gene: 8. CDR3 size: 14 residues. Germline assignment: CDR1 SGHNT and CDR2 YYREEE (reference sequence). CDR3 amino acids: CASSLAGVRGEQYF. In DNA, the CDR3 is TGTGCCAGCAGCTTAGCGGGAGTGAGGGGGGAGCAGTACTTC.

This chain uses TRBV6-5 with TRBJ2-3, with D unclear. V was pared by 0 bases and J by 2 bases, with 6 bases between. The CDR3 length is 14 residues. The germline gives CDR1 MNHEY, CDR2 SVGAGI. The DNA of the CDR3 is TGTGCCAGCAGTTACTCCGGCCCCACAGATACGCAGTATTTT. This gives the protein CASSYSGPTDTQYF.

The J gene is TRBJ1-6, the V gene TRBV18; weak D call: TRBD1 (5 bases). CDR3 length equals 16 residues. Germline V gene lookup returns CDR1 KGHSH and CDR2 LQKENI. The V end was cut by 4 bases, the J end by 6 bases, with 16 bases between. The CDR3 sequence: CASSLDWGSSNSPLHF. For the CDR3, the DNA is TGTGCCAGCTCACTAGACTGGGGCAGTTCTAATTCACCCCTCCACTTT.

The chain recombines TRBV7-2 with TRBJ1-2, with D hard to call. V lost 5 bases, J lost 7 bases, and 14 bases lay in between. The CDR3 is made up of 13 amino acids. Germline V gene lookup returns CDR1 SGHTA and CDR2 FQGNSA. In nucleotides, the CDR3 is TGTGCCAGCAGCCCCGGGCTGGTCTCTGGCTACACCTTC. It is translated as CASSPGLVSGYTF.

This clone was seen a few times. CDR3 in DNA: TGTGCCAGCAGCTTAGTTCCCGGACAGAACAATGAGCAGTTCTTC. Amino acids: CASSLVPGQNNEQFF. The rearrangement uses TRBV7-6 and TRBJ2-1; D might be TRBD1 (6 bases). The V end was cut by 1 base, the J end by 5 bases, with 12 bases between. The CDR3 runs 15 residues. Germline CDR1 is SGHVS and CDR2 is FNYEAQ.

This chain uses TRBV7-9 with TRBJ2-3; D gene uncertain. The germline gives CDR1 SEHNR, CDR2 FQNEAQ (reference sequence). The length of the CDR3 is 12 residues. The V and J ends lost 5 bases and 6 bases respectively, with 9 bases between them. The CDR3 sequence is CASSPFGDTQYF. For the CDR3, the DNA is TGTGCCAGCAGCCCCTTCGGCGATACGCAGTATTTT.

The rearrangement joins TRBV7-9 to TRBJ2-3; a weak D match, TRBD1 (7 bases). Trimming took off 4 bases at V and 3 bases at J, with 17 bases between the two ends. This CDR3 spans 16 amino acids. The germline V gene encodes CDR1 SEHNR and CDR2 FQNEAQ (reference sequence). The CDR3 nucleotides read TGTGCCAGCAGCTCCGGAGGGGGCGTCTGGACAGATACGCAGTATTTT. This sequence encodes CASSSGGGVWTDTQYF.

The V call is TRBV6-6, the J call TRBJ1-2, with a tentative D call TRBD1 (6 bases). V lost 4 bases, J lost 3 bases, and 15 bases lay in between. Germline CDR1 reads MNHNY; CDR2 reads SVGAGI (reference sequence). CDR3 length: 15 residues. The CDR3 DNA follows: TGTGCCAGCAGTTGGACCGGACAGTCTTACTATGGCTACACCTTC. Translation: CASSWTGQSYYGYTF.

This clone has a handful of counts. The chain couples TRBV9 to TRBJ1-6; D gene ambiguous. The CDR3 consists of 15 residues. Per germline, CDR1 SGDLS and CDR2 YYNGEE. CDR3 bases: TGTCCCCCCGGGCGAAGAAGCTCCTATAATTCACCCCTCCACTTT. Amino acid sequence: CPPGRRSSYNSPLHF.

The rearrangement joins TRBV7-2 to TRBJ2-4; perhaps TRBD2 as D (7 bases). CDR3 length: 16 amino acids. CDR1 is SGHTA and CDR2 is FQGNSA in the germline V gene. The ends were cut back, 4 bases at V and 3 bases at J, with 16 bases in the middle. In DNA, the CDR3 is TGTGCCAGCAGCTCCAGAGGGGGGGCGAACAAAAACATTCAGTACTTC. Amino acid sequence: CASSSRGGANKNIQYF. The full variable domain, completed using reference TRBV7-2 and TRBJ2-4, is GAGVSQSPSNKVTEKGKDVELRCDPISGHTALYWYRQSLGQGLEFLIYFQGNSAPDKSGLPSDRFSAERTGGSVSTLTIQRTQQEDSAVYLCASSSRGGANKNIQYFGAGTRLSVL.

This chain's CDR3 is CASGKGSGELFF. CDR3 coding DNA: TGTGCTAGTGGAAAAGGGAGCGGGGAGCTGTTTTTT. This chain joins TRBV12-5 and TRBJ2-2, with D possibly TRBD2 on 5 matching bases. Germline lookup yields CDR1 LGHNT and CDR2 FRNRAP. This CDR3 is 12 amino acids long. V was cut by 6 bases and J by 7 bases, with 9 bases left in between.

The V and J genes are TRBV11-2 and TRBJ2-5; D uncertain. From germline, CDR1 is SGHAT and CDR2 FQNNGV. This CDR3 is built from 16 residues. With 1 base removed from V and 1 base from J, the gap between germline ends came to 13 bases. In nucleotides, the CDR3 is TGTGCCAGCAGCTTAGTATCCGGGCAGAGCCAAGAGACCCAGTACTTC. Its translation is CASSLVSGQSQETQYF.

This clone appeared a few times. CDR3 sequence: CASSDRTHTGELFF. CDR3 coding DNA: TGTGCCAGCAGTGACCGGACCCATACCGGGGAGCTGTTTTTT. The chain combines TRBV25-1 with TRBJ2-2, with no clear D. The CDR3 has 14 amino acids. Deletions cut 3 bases from V and 5 bases from J, with 10 bases between. The germline CDR1 and CDR2 sequences are MGHDK and SYGVNS.

This clone was counted between two and nine times. The chain joins TRBV28 to TRBJ1-6, with no clear D. This CDR3 comprises 14 residues. With 3 bases removed from V and 10 bases from J, the gap between germline ends came to 13 bases. The germline V gene encodes CDR1 MDHEN and CDR2 SYDVKM. CDR3 nucleotide sequence: TGTGCCAGCAGTTTGGGCTATGAGTGGTCACCCCTCCACTTT. It is translated as CASSLGYEWSPLHF.

J is TRBJ1-1 and V is TRBV7-2; 11 bases agree with TRBD1. The V segment lost 6 bases and the J segment 4 bases; nucleotides outside the gene matches: 10. Germline CDR1 and CDR2: SGHTA and FQGNSA. This CDR3 spans 16 amino acids. CDR3 loop: CASRPGQGAGSTEAFF. The CDR3 nucleotides read TGTGCCAGCAGGCCCGGACAGGGGGCGGGAAGCACTGAAGCTTTCTTT.

The chain recombines TRBV7-2 with TRBJ2-3; TRBD1 is a possible D gene (5 bases). This CDR3 region has 13 residues. Germline loops: CDR1 SGHTA, CDR2 FQGNSA. V was cut by 5 bases and J by 2 bases, with 8 bases left in between. CDR3 sequence (DNA): TGTGCCAGCAGCCCAGGGCCCACAGATACGCAGTATTTT. It is translated as CASSPGPTDTQYF.

The chain is built from TRBV27 and TRBJ2-2; maybe TRBD2 (6 bases). Germline CDR1 reads MNHEY; CDR2 reads SMNVEV (reference sequence). CDR3 length: 15 amino acids. The V end lost 3 bases, the J end lost 6 bases, and 14 bases lay between the germline ends. The CDR3 loop reads CASSLGEASAGELFF. The CDR3 DNA is TGTGCCAGCAGTTTGGGGGAGGCTAGCGCCGGGGAGCTGTTTTTT.

V and J are TRBV28 and TRBJ2-7, with D perhaps TRBD1 (6 bases). From germline, CDR1 is MDHEN and CDR2 SYDVKM. The CDR3 sequence is 13 residues long. The V end was cut by 3 bases, the J end by 2 bases, with 8 bases between. CDR3 loop: CASSLPGAYEQYF. As DNA, the CDR3 is TGTGCCAGCAGTTTGCCAGGGGCCTACGAGCAGTACTTC. The complete variable domain, with remaining parts taken from reference TRBV28 and TRBJ2-7, reads DVKVTQSSRYLVKRTGEKVFLECVQDMDHENMFWYRQDPGLGLRLIYFSYDVKMKEKGDIPEGYSVSREKKERFSLILESASTNQTSMYLCASSLPGAYEQYFGPGTRLTVT.

The genes are TRBV20-1 and TRBJ2-5; tentatively, D is TRBD2 (7 bases). The length of the CDR3 is 11 residues. V shed 5 bases and J shed 5 bases, with 9 bases lying between them. The V gene's germline CDR1 is DFQATT and CDR2 SNEGSKA (reference sequence). This CDR3 is CSAGGAETQYF. CDR3 DNA: TGCAGTGCTGGGGGGGCTGAGACCCAGTACTTC.

The CDR3 is CASGVAGGREQFF. The CDR3 DNA is TGTGCCAGCGGGGTAGCGGGAGGTCGAGAGCAGTTCTTC. The rearrangement joins TRBV27 to TRBJ2-1, with 10 bases lining up with TRBD2. This CDR3 is built from 13 residues. Unmatched junction bases numbered 8, after V lost 8 bases and J lost 10 bases. Germline CDR1 reads MNHEY; CDR2 reads SMNVEV (reference sequence).

The chain uses TRBV7-9 and TRBJ1-3, with a tentative D call TRBD1 (5 bases). Germline assignment: CDR1 SEHNR and CDR2 FQNEAQ (reference sequence). This CDR3 spans 12 amino acids. V dropped 7 bases and J dropped 4 bases, with 8 bases sitting between them. The CDR3 spells CASTRGGNTIYF. CDR3 DNA: TGTGCCAGCACCCGGGGGGGAAACACCATATATTTT.